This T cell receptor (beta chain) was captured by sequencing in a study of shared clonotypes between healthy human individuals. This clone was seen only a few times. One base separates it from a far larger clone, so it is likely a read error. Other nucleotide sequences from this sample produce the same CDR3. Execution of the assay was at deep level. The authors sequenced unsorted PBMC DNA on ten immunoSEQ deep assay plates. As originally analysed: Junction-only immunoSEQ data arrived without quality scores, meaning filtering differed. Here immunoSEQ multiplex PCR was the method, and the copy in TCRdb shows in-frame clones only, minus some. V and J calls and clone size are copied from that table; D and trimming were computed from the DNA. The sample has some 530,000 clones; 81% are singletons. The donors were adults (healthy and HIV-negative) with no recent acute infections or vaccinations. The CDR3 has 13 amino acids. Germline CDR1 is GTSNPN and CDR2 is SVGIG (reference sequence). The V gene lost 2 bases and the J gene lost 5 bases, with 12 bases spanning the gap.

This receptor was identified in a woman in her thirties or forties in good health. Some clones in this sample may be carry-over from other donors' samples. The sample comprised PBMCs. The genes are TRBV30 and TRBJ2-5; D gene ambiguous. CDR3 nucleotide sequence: TGTGCCTGGAGTCACGGCAGTCAGGAGACCCAGTACTTC. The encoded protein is CAWSHGSQETQYF.